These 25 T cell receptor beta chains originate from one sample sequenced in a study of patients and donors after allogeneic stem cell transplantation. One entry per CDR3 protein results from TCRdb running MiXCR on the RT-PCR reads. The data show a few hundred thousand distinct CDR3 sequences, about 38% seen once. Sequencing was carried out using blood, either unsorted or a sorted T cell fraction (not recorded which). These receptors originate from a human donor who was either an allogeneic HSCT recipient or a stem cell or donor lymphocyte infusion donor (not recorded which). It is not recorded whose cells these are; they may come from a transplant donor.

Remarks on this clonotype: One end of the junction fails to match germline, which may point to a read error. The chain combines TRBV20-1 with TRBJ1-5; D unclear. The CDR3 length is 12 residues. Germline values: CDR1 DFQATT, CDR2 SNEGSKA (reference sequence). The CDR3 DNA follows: TGCAGTGCTAATGGGGAAGGGAAGCCCCAGCAATTT. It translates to CSANGEGKPQQF.

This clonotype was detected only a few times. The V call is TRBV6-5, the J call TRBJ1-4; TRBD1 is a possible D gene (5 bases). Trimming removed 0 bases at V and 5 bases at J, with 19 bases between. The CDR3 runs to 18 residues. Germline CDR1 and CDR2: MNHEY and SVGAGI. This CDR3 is CASSYSQPLQGVNEKLFF. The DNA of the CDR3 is TGTGCCAGCAGTTACTCACAGCCCCTCCAGGGAGTAAATGAAAAACTGTTTTTT.

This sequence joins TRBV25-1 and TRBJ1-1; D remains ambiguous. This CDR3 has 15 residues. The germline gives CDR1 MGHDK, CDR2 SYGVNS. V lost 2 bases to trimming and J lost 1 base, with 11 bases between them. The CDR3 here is CASSEHGNANTEAFF. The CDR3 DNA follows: TGTGCCAGCAGTGAACATGGGAATGCGAACACTGAAGCTTTCTTT.

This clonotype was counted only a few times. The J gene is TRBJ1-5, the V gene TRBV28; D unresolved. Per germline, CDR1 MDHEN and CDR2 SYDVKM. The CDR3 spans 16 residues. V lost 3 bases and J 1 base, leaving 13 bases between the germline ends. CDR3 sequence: CASSLPRPVSNQPQHF. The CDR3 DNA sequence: TGTGCCAGCAGTTTGCCCCGGCCGGTGAGCAATCAGCCCCAGCATTTT.

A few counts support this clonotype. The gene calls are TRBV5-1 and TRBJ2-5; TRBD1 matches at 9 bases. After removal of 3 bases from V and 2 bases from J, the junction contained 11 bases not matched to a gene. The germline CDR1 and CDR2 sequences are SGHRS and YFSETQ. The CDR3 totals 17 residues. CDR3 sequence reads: CASSWGYSGTGQETQYF. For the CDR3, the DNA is TGCGCCAGCAGCTGGGGGTATTCCGGGACAGGGCAAGAGACCCAGTACTTC. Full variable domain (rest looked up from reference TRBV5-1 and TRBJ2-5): KAGVTQTPRYLIKTRGQQVTLSCSPISGHRSVSWYQQTPGQGLQFLFEYFSETQRNKGNFPGRFSGRQFSNSRSEMNVSTLELGDSALYLCASSWGYSGTGQETQYFGPGTRLLVL.

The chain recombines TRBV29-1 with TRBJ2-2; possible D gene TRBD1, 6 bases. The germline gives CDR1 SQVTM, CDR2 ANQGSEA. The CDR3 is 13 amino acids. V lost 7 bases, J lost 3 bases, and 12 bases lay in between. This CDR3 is CSAKQGHTGELFF. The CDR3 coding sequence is TGCAGCGCCAAACAGGGCCACACCGGGGAGCTGTTTTTT.

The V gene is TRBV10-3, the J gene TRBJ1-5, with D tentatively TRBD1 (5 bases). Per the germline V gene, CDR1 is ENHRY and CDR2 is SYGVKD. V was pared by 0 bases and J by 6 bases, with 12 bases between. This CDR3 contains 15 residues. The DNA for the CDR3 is TGTGCCATCAGTGAGTCGAAAGGGCAGGGTCAGCCCCAGCATTTT. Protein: CAISESKGQGQPQHF.

The CDR3 coding sequence is TGCAGTGCTAGAAAACCTGCAACTAATGAAAAACTGTTTTTT. It specifies CSARKPATNEKLFF. The chain links TRBV20-1 to TRBJ1-4; D uncertain. Germline CDR1 DFQATT, CDR2 SNEGSKA (reference sequence). The CDR3 runs to 14 residues. V lost 2 bases and J lost 0, with 7 bases in between.

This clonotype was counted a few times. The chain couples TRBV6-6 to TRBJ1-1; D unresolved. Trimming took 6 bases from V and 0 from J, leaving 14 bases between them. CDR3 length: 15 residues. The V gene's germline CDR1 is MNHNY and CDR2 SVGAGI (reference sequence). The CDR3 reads CASSPAPNMNTEAFF. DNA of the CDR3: TGTGCCAGCAGCCCCGCACCGAACATGAACACTGAAGCTTTCTTT.

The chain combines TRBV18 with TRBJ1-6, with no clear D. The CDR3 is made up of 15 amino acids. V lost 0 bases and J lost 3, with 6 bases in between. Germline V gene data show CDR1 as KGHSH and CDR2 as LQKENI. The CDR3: CASSPPGIYNSPLHF. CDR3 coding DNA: TGTGCCAGCTCACCACCGGGAATCTATAATTCACCCCTCCACTTT. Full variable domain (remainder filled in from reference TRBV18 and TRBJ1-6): NAGVMQNPRHLVRRRGQEARLRCSPMKGHSHVYWYRQLPEEGLKFMVYLQKENIIDESGMPKERFSAEFPKEGPSILRIQQVVRGDSAAYFCASSPPGIYNSPLHFGNGTRLTVT.

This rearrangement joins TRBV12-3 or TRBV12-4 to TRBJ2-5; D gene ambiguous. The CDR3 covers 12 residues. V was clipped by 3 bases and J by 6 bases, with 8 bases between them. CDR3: CASSFNRQTQYF. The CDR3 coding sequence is TGTGCCAGCAGTTTTAACAGACAGACCCAGTACTTC.

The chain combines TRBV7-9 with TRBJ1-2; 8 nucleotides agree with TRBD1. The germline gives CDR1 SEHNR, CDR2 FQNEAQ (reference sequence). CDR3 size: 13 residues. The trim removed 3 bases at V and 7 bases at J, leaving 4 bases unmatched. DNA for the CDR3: TGTGCCAGCAGCTTGAGACAGGGGTTTGGCTACACCTTC. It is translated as CASSLRQGFGYTF.

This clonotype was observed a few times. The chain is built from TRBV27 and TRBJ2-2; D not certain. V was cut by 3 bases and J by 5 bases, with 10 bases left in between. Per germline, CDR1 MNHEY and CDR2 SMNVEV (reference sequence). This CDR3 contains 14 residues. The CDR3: CASSFTYKTGELFF. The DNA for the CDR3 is TGTGCCAGCAGTTTTACCTACAAGACCGGGGAGCTGTTTTTT.

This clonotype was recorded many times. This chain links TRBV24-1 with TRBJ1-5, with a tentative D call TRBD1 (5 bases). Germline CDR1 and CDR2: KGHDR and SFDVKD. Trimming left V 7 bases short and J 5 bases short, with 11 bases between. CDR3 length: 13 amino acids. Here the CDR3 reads CATSLTGDQPQHF. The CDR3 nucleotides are TGTGCCACCAGCCTTACAGGAGATCAGCCCCAGCATTTT.

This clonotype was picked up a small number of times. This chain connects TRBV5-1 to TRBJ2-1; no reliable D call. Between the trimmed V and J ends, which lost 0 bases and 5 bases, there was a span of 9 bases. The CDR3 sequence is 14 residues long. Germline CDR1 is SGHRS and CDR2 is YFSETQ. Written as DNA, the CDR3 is TGCGCCAGCAGCTTGGAGGGTGGAGACAATGAGCAGTTCTTC. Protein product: CASSLEGGDNEQFF.

The CDR3 here is CASSLDRWWGQSFNEKLFF. CDR3 DNA: TGTGCCAGCAGCTTAGATCGGTGGTGGGGACAGTCGTTTAATGAAAAACTGTTTTTT. The chain recombines TRBV7-8 with TRBJ1-4; 7 bases align to TRBD1. V gave up 1 base and J gave up 4 bases; unmatched junction bases: 15. The CDR3 has 19 residues. CDR1 and CDR2 from the germline V gene are SGHVS and FQNEAQ.

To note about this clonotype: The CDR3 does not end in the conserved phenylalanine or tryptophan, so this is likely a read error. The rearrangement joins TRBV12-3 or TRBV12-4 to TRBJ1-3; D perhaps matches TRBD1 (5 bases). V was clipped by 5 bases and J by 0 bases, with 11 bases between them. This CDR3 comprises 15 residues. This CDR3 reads CASSQDRLSGNTIYL. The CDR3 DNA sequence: TGTGCCAGCAGTCAAGACAGACTCTCTGGAAACACCATATATTTG.

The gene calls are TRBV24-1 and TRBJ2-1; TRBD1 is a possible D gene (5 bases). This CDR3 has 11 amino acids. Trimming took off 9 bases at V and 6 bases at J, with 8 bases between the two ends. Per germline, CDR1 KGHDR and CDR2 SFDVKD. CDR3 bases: TGTGCCACCGCAGGGTCCAATGAGCAGTTCTTC. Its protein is CATAGSNEQFF.

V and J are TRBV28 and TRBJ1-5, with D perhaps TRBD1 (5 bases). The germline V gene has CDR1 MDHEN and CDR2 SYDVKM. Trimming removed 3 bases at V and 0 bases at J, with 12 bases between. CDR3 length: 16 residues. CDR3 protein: CASSLVQVDSNQPQHF. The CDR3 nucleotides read TGTGCCAGCAGTTTGGTACAGGTTGATAGCAATCAGCCCCAGCATTTT.

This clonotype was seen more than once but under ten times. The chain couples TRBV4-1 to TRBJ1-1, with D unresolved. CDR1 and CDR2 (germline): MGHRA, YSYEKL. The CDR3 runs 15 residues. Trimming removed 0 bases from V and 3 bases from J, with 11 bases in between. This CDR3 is CASSQDRRRDTEAFF. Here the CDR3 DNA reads TGCGCCAGCAGCCAAGATCGGAGGAGGGACACTGAAGCTTTCTTT.

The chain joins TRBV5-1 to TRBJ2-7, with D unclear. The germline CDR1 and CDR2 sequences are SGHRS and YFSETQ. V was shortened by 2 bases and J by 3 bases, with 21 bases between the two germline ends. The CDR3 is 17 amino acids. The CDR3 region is CASSFYSLDAWDYEQYF. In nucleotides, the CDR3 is TGCGCCAGCAGCTTTTACAGTCTCGACGCCTGGGACTACGAGCAGTACTTC.

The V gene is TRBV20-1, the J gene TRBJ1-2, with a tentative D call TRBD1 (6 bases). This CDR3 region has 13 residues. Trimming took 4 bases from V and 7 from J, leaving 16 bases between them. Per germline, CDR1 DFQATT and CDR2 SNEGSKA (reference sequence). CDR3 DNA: TGCAGTGCTAATCCACAGGGAGAGGGTGGCTACACCTTC. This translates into CSANPQGEGGYTF.

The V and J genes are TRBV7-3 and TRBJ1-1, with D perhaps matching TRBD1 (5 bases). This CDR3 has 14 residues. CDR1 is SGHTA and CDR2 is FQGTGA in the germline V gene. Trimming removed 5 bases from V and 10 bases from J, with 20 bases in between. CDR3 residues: CASSPLRGRGGAFF. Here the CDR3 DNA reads TGTGCCAGCAGCCCCCTTCGGGGAAGGGGTGGAGCTTTCTTT.

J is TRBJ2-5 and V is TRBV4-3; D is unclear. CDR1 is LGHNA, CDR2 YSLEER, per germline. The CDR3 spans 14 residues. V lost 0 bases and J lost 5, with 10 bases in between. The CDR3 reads CASSQDSRLETQYF. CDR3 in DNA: TGCGCCAGCAGCCAAGATAGCAGGCTGGAGACCCAGTACTTC.

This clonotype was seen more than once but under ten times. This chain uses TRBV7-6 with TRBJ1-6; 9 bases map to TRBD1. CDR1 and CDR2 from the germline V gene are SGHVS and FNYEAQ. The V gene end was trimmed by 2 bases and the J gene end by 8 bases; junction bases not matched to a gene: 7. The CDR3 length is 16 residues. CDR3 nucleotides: TGTGCCAGCAGCTTATCCGCGGACAGGGGTCATTCACCCCTCCACTTT. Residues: CASSLSADRGHSPLHF.